This TCR beta chain was profiled in a study of beta chain features in type 1 diabetes. Points on this clone: Its matching antigen is unknown.

All of the isolated RNA was reverse transcribed, so expressed TCRB transcripts were sequenced. Profiling relied on immunoSEQ multiplex PCR, and the TCRdb table lists in-frame clones only, not all of them. The sample includes 240,000 or so clones, over 11% of them seen just once. Germline V gene lookup returns CDR1 MGHRA and CDR2 YSYEKL. V gave up 2 bases and J gave up 3 bases; unmatched junction bases: 8. This CDR3 has 16 residues. CD45RO/CCR7/CD25/CD127/CD95/CD27 sorting isolated CD4+ naive, central memory, regulatory and stem cell-like memory cells. General study points: Within each of all four CD4+ subsets, Type 1 diabetes patients had TCRB CDR3s that were moderately but significantly shorter.

This TCR was recovered from a man aged 25-45 years with type 1 diabetes. What was sequenced was naive CD4+ T cells from blood. The chain combines TRBV4-1 with TRBJ2-3, with TRBD2 matching 7 bases. CDR3 region: CASSQRPGLMTDTQYF. As DNA, the CDR3 is TGCGCCAGCAGCCAACGACCGGGACTAATGACAGATACGCAGTATTTT.